The sequence of this T cell receptor (beta chain) was determined in a study of graft-versus-host responses after intestinal transplantation. General study findings and limits: GvH clones were identified in recipient marrow, with some first appearing in ileum or blood. Where graft-donor T cell macrochimerism was present, patients had high graft-versus-host to host-versus-graft clonal ratios in allografts.

Concerning this clone itself: Its specificity is unknown.

The CDR3 covers 16 residues. The V gene's germline CDR1 is MNHEY and CDR2 SMNVEV (reference sequence). V dropped 4 bases and J dropped 0 bases, with 15 bases sitting between them. Only in-frame clones appear in the TCRdb table, and some are missing; sequencing was by immunoSEQ multiplex PCR. The sample yields about 64,000 clones, 85% to 95% seen once. The chain recombines TRBV27 with TRBJ1-1; D gene unclear. The clonotype comes from a human donor who was the organ donor for an intestinal transplant. The sample was unstimulated CD8+ T cells sorted from spleen or lymph node cells, taken before transplant. CDR3 bases: TGTGCCAGCAGTTCTCTCCCGACTCTCATGAACACTGAAGCTTTCTTT. It codes for CASSSLPTLMNTEAFF.